This note documents a single T cell receptor (beta chain) sequence. What it binds is unknown. This sample is drawn from a study of shared clonotypes between healthy human individuals. Whole-study context: CD4 naive and CD4 memory each took three plates per donor, while CD8 naive took two and CD8 memory one. Study results and caveats: Inspection by rarefaction showed sorted-subset sequencing to be incomplete despite large depth. Estimated richness values were generally larger in naive subsets than in memory subsets.

The germline CDR1 and CDR2 sequences are SGHNT and YYREEE (reference sequence). The CDR3 runs to 15 residues. The V and J ends lost 1 base and 4 bases respectively, with 14 bases between them. Each replicate PCR on the sorted subsets used 200 to 250 ng DNA (around 30,000 T cell genomes). Clones were sequenced by immunoSEQ multiplex PCR, and TCRdb holds only the in-frame ones, with some missing. This table holds 980,000 or so clones, 76% found once. Sequencing input: memory CD4+ T cells sorted from blood. Subset specified: CD45RA-negative fraction. The clonotype was recovered from a man aged 18 to 30 in good health. V and J are TRBV5-4 and TRBJ1-1, with TRBD1 as a possible D gene (6 bases). As DNA, the CDR3 is TGTGCCAGCAGCTTGAGGGGGAAAGGCCCCACTGAAGCTTTCTTT. Protein: CASSLRGKGPTEAFF.